This entry is about one TCR beta chain. This entry is derived from a study of blood T cell repertoires in COVID-19. This CDR3 region has 15 residues. Trimming shortened V by 4 bases and J by 0 bases, and 14 bases separated the two germline ends. Per the germline V gene, CDR1 is SGHTS and CDR2 is YDEGEE. The method was immunoSEQ multiplex PCR; TCRdb's version includes in-frame clones alone and lacks a portion of them. There are fewer than 250,000 clones in the sample; 80% to 90% occur only once, and 3.5% to 4% lies in the top ten. Sequences were obtained from PBMCs or T cells enriched from blood (not recorded which). The rearrangement uses TRBV5-8 and TRBJ2-7; tentative D call: TRBD1 (6 bases). The receptor was isolated from a woman aged 35 to 49 with acute COVID-19. CDR3 sequence: CASSKGQLSSYEQYF. DNA for the CDR3: TGTGCCAGCAGCAAAGGACAGCTCAGCTCCTACGAGCAGTACTTC.